The present entry profiles one T cell receptor beta chain with its context. Method: immunoSEQ multiplex PCR; TCRdb's copy keeps in-frame clones and lacks some. The table has under 250,000 clones, 84% seen once; the top ten hold less than 2.5%. The germline CDR1 and CDR2 sequences are SGHKS and YYEKEE (reference sequence). With V trimmed by 4 bases and J by 5 bases, 3 bases remained unmatched. The CDR3 length is 13 residues. The sample belongs to a study of blood T cell repertoires in COVID-19. The gene calls are TRBV5-5 and TRBJ1-2, with 9 bases that match TRBD1. The sequence derives from a woman aged 55-75 years with acute or convalescent COVID-19. The specimen was peripheral blood. The DNA of the CDR3 is TGTGCCAGCAGCGCCGGGACAGGGTATGGCTACACCTTC. Encoded protein: CASSAGTGYGYTF. The full variable domain, with the rest looked up from reference TRBV5-5 and TRBJ1-2, is DAGVTQSPTHLIKTRGQQVTLRCSPISGHKSVSWYQQVLGQGPQFIFQYYEKEERGRGNFPDRFSARQFPNYSSELNVNALLLGDSALYLCASSAGTGYGYTFGSGTRLTVV.